This TCR beta chain came from a study of monozygotic twins with inflammatory bowel disease. Collection yielded 2.5 to 3 ml of blood per donor. Whole-study findings and limits: Researchers reported no repertoire similarity difference between concordant and discordant twins, possibly from limited power. IBD patients shared fewer clonotypes with other individuals than healthy twins, especially patients with disease activity signs.

The germline CDR1 and CDR2 sequences are SQVTM and ANQGSEA. The CDR3 loop spans 15 amino acids. On this clonotype: Its matching antigen is unknown.

UMIs that included a 6-nucleotide sample barcode were added by template switching, which took place during cDNA synthesis. From its re-call of the 5' RACE reads, TCRdb lists each CDR3 protein once, without DNA. The sample includes fewer than 550,000 distinct CDR3 sequences. The rearrangement uses TRBV29-1 and TRBJ1-2; TCRdb's D gene call, TRBD1, goes unchecked for lack of DNA. The sequenced sample consisted of blood. The receptor's source is a human donor with ulcerative colitis or Crohn's disease, or a healthy co-twin of an affected twin (not recorded which). Here the CDR3 reads CSVEGGHRISYGYTF.